These 31 T cell receptor beta chains originate from one sample sequenced in a study of CXCR3-negative and CXCR3-positive naive CD8 T cells. UMI-tagged TRB cDNA libraries were built via 5' RACE. TCRdb processed the 5' RACE reads again and assigns one entry to each CDR3 protein, with no DNA. The ten most abundant clones cover around 1.8% of a sample with 70,000 to 100,000 distinct CDR3 sequences. Sequencing was done on a sample of naive CXCR3- CD8+ T cells from blood. Noted subset: CD45RO-CCR7+CD27+CD95- naive CD8+ T cells lacking CXCR3 (TNR3-). These receptors were obtained from a human donor in good health. Some clones in this sample may be carry-over from other donors' samples.

V usage is TRBV6-6 and J usage is TRBJ2-7. CDR1 MNHNY and CDR2 SVGAGI come from the germline V gene (reference sequence). The CDR3 totals 11 residues. The CDR3 spells CASSTSMEQYF.

The J gene is TRBJ2-7, the V gene TRBV7-9. The CDR3 is made up of 13 amino acids. Germline V lookup: CDR1 SEHNR, CDR2 FQNEAQ (reference sequence). The CDR3 sequence is CASSLAASYEQYF.

The chain links TRBV29-1 to TRBJ2-5; TCRdb outputs TRBD1, but without DNA this stays unchecked. Germline V gives CDR1 SQVTM, CDR2 ANQGSEA. The CDR3 has 14 residues. The CDR3 is CSVEWRDIQETQYF.

The chain joins TRBV6-6 to TRBJ2-3; TCRdb's assignment of TRBD1 cannot be checked, as there is no DNA. This CDR3 region has 15 residues. Germline V gene lookup returns CDR1 MNHNY and CDR2 SVGAGI (reference sequence). This CDR3 reads CASPPAAGASDTQYF.

CDR3 sequence: CASSLAGDIYNEQFF. The chain uses TRBV28 and TRBJ2-1; TCRdb reports TRBD2, a call that lacks DNA to check it against. Germline CDR1 MDHEN, CDR2 SYDVKM. The CDR3 is 15 residues long. The whole variable domain, filled in from reference TRBV28 and TRBJ2-1, reads DVKVTQSSRYLVKRTGEKVFLECVQDMDHENMFWYRQDPGLGLRLIYFSYDVKMKEKGDIPEGYSVSREKKERFSLILESASTNQTSMYLCASSLAGDIYNEQFFGPGTRLTVL.

The chain uses TRBV9 and TRBJ2-2. This CDR3 spans 16 amino acids. The germline V gene has CDR1 SGDLS and CDR2 YYNGEE. The CDR3 loop reads CASSAADLWNTGELFF.

The chain has TRBV7-3 and TRBJ2-1. This CDR3 contains 15 residues. Per germline, CDR1 SGHTA and CDR2 FQGTGA. The CDR3 loop is CASSLNRGLASEQFF.

CDR3 amino acids: CSVEDPRGLSYGYTF. The chain recombines TRBV29-1 with TRBJ1-2; the TCRdb D gene call, TRBD1, has no DNA to confirm it. This CDR3 region has 15 residues. In germline, CDR1 is SQVTM, CDR2 ANQGSEA.

V is TRBV6-5 and J is TRBJ2-3. This CDR3 is 15 amino acids long. In germline, CDR1 is MNHEY, CDR2 SVGAGI. The CDR3 reads CASSYSPEAADTQYF.

This sequence joins TRBV27 and TRBJ2-7; TCRdb designates TRBD1, a call that cannot be tested without DNA. The CDR3 contains 13 residues. CDR1 is MNHEY, CDR2 SMNVEV, per germline (reference sequence). CDR3 sequence: CASSLDRNYEQYF.

The CDR3 reads CASSYSVTVGYGYTF. The rearrangement links TRBV6-5 to TRBJ1-2. CDR3 size: 15 residues. Germline values: CDR1 MNHEY, CDR2 SVGAGI.

The chain joins TRBV10-3 to TRBJ2-7. This CDR3 is 14 amino acids long. Germline V gives CDR1 ENHRY, CDR2 SYGVKD. CDR3: CAISESTGHHEQYF.

CDR3 protein: CASSLARNTEAFF. The chain recombines TRBV28 with TRBJ1-1. Per germline, CDR1 MDHEN and CDR2 SYDVKM. The CDR3 is 13 residues long.

The CDR3 here is CASGLAGTPFGGTEAFF. The genes are TRBV12-5 and TRBJ1-1; TCRdb's D gene call, TRBD1, goes unchecked for lack of DNA. The CDR3 consists of 17 residues. From germline, CDR1 is LGHNT and CDR2 FRNRAP.

V and J are TRBV7-9 and TRBJ2-5; the D gene TCRdb calls, TRBD1, cannot be checked with no DNA. The germline gives CDR1 SEHNR, CDR2 FQNEAQ (reference sequence). CDR3 length equals 15 residues. Here the CDR3 reads CASSRSGPIQETQYF. The full variable domain, completed using reference TRBV7-9 and TRBJ2-5, is DTGVSQNPRHKITKRGQNVTFRCDPISEHNRLYWYRQTLGQGPEFLTYFQNEAQLEKSRLLSDRFSAERPKGSFSTLEIQRTEQGDSAMYLCASSRSGPIQETQYFGPGTRLLVL.

This chain connects TRBV28 to TRBJ1-5; lacking DNA, the TRBD1 call made by TCRdb goes unchecked. The CDR3 totals 14 residues. From germline, CDR1 is MDHEN and CDR2 SYDVKM. The CDR3 loop reads CASSPTGANQPQHF.

The gene calls are TRBV7-2 and TRBJ2-7; TCRdb's D gene call, TRBD2, goes unchecked for lack of DNA. This CDR3 comprises 14 residues. Germline loops: CDR1 SGHTA, CDR2 FQGNSA. This CDR3 reads CASSPGSVGYEQYF.

The chain links TRBV12-3 or TRBV12-4 to TRBJ2-3; without DNA, the TCRdb call of TRBD1 cannot be checked. CDR3 size: 22 residues. The CDR3 sequence is CASSSPSTPGGGTAFSTDTQYF.

The chain carries TRBV29-1 and TRBJ1-2; TCRdb lists TRBD1, though no DNA is available to test this call. CDR3 length equals 14 residues. Germline V CDR1 and CDR2: SQVTM, ANQGSEA. The CDR3 is CSVVSWPPENGYTF.

The chain joins TRBV6-5 to TRBJ2-6; as DNA is missing, the TRBD1 call by TCRdb cannot be tested. The CDR3 loop spans 17 amino acids. Germline values: CDR1 MNHEY, CDR2 SVGAGI. The CDR3 loop is CASSLGEGAGGANVLTF.

This chain links TRBV29-1 with TRBJ2-3. CDR1 SQVTM and CDR2 ANQGSEA come from the germline V gene. This CDR3 is built from 14 residues. CDR3 amino acids: CSVEGPDSTDTQYF.

CDR3 loop: CASSQDSPQGAYEQYF. The chain joins TRBV4-1 to TRBJ2-7; absent DNA, TCRdb's TRBD1 call cannot be checked. The germline V gene has CDR1 MGHRA and CDR2 YSYEKL. CDR3 length: 16 residues.

V usage is TRBV7-9 and J usage is TRBJ2-7. CDR3 length: 12 residues. Germline loops: CDR1 SEHNR, CDR2 FQNEAQ (reference sequence). The CDR3 here is CASSSEVYEQYF.

The chain uses TRBV23-1 and TRBJ1-4. TRBV23-1 is an open reading frame whose function is uncertain. CDR3 length equals 17 residues. The CDR3 loop reads CASSQRREEATNEKLFF.

The V and J genes are TRBV15 and TRBJ2-3; there is no DNA to check the TCRdb D call of TRBD2. Looked up from germline, CDR1 is LNHNV and CDR2 is YYDKDF (reference sequence). The CDR3 is 13 amino acids. CDR3 region: CATSSRDFGTQYF.

The chain is built from TRBV9 and TRBJ1-2; TCRdb's D call, TRBD1, is unchecked because there is no DNA. Germline CDR1 and CDR2: SGDLS and YYNGEE. The CDR3 is made up of 20 amino acids. The CDR3 loop is CASSVFVGSGQGIDNYGYTF.

This chain uses TRBV10-3 with TRBJ2-7; no DNA is available, so the TRBD2 call from TCRdb remains unchecked. The CDR3 covers 14 residues. Per germline, CDR1 ENHRY and CDR2 SYGVKD. The chain's CDR3 is CAIRPGLAGDEQYF.

The chain combines TRBV5-1 with TRBJ2-5; the D gene TCRdb calls, TRBD1, cannot be checked with no DNA. Per the germline V gene, CDR1 is SGHRS and CDR2 is YFSETQ. This CDR3 is built from 15 residues. This CDR3 reads CASSLETGGLETQYF.

This rearrangement joins TRBV27 to TRBJ2-7; the D gene TCRdb calls, TRBD1, cannot be checked with no DNA. The CDR3 is made up of 14 amino acids. The germline gives CDR1 MNHEY, CDR2 SMNVEV (reference sequence). This CDR3 is CASSLGDKEYEQYF.

The chain employs TRBV4-3 and TRBJ1-2; TCRdb's D call of TRBD1 is untestable without DNA. The germline V gene has CDR1 LGHNA and CDR2 YSLEER. CDR3 size: 14 residues. The CDR3 sequence: CASSPGTGDYGYTF.

The rearrangement joins TRBV10-2 to TRBJ2-5; the TCRdb D gene call, TRBD2, has no DNA to confirm it. The CDR3 consists of 15 residues. Germline CDR1 and CDR2: WSHSY and SAAADI. The CDR3 here is CASSEPSGDQETQYF.